The 11 T cell receptor beta chains given below trace back to one sample, sequenced in a study of Tregs in tolerant kidney transplant recipients (dated by TCRdb to the late 2010s). The sample's time point label, decoded: blood sample drawn before combined kidney and bone marrow transplant. Libraries were built with the immunoSEQ multiplex PCR assay. Here the immuneACCESS table is served through TCRdb, limited to in-frame sequences with V and J called. Missing clones are a known gap in these copies; in checked studies unresolved V genes cover under half, and the rest lacks a known reason. This sample's table lists about 30,000 clones. The ten largest make up approximately 15% of the sample. The sample in question was CD8+ T cells from blood, obtained before the transplant. The receptor source for this set is a human donor who received a combined kidney and bone marrow transplant.

A word on this clone: The missing CDR3 end, 3 residues past where the read stops, is filled in from the germline J gene. The identical CDR3 is also encoded by other nucleotide sequences in the sample. The chain links TRBV7-3 to TRBJ2-3; 7 bases line up with TRBD2. Germline CDR1 is SGHTA and CDR2 is FQGTGA. The CDR3 length is 17 residues. The ends lost 4 bases at V and 0 bases at J; junction bases unmatched: 10. CDR3 residues: CASSSITASGSTDTQYF. The DNA read from the CDR3 is TGTGCCAGCAGCTCCATCACCGCTAGCGGAAGCACAGATACG.

The CDR3 loop reads CAWARDSDFTDTQYF. Partial CDR3 DNA: TGTGCCTGGGCTCGGGACTCCGACTTCACAGATACG. The chain employs TRBV30 and TRBJ2-3; the D gene is possibly TRBD2 (6 bases). The read ends 3 residues before the CDR3 terminus; that terminus is restored from the germline J gene. The germline V and J ends were trimmed by 5 bases and 2 bases, with 17 bases remaining between them. Germline V gene lookup returns CDR1 GTSNPN and CDR2 SVGIG (reference sequence). The CDR3 has 15 amino acids.

For this clone: The read comes to an end 3 residues before the CDR3 does, leaving the germline J gene to fill in the end. This chain links TRBV5-1 with TRBJ2-3, with 7 bases aligning to TRBD2. This CDR3 contains 16 residues. The germline gives CDR1 SGHRS, CDR2 YFSETQ. With 1 base clipped from V and 5 bases from J, the junction kept 10 bases outside the gene matches. The CDR3 reads CASSLWAGEWRDTQYF. The part of the CDR3 DNA that was read is TGCGCCAGCAGCTTGTGGGCGGGGGAATGGAGAGATACG.

Points on this clone: The CDR3 end falls 3 residues outside the read, so it is completed with the germline J gene. The V gene is TRBV12-3 or TRBV12-4, the J gene TRBJ1-1, with no clear D. The CDR3 is made up of 11 amino acids. The CDR3 region is CASSPYEEAFF. The CDR3 DNA, read in part, is TGTGCCAGCAGTCCCTACGAAGAA.

The CDR3 region is CASNVGISGNEQYF. Partial CDR3 DNA: TGTGCCAGTAACGTGGGAATTAGCGGAAACGAG. The rearrangement uses TRBV19 and TRBJ2-7, with a weak D call TRBD2 (6 bases). The read finishes 3 residues shy of the CDR3 end, and the germline J gene is used to complete it. CDR3 length: 14 amino acids. Germline CDR1 reads LNHDA; CDR2 reads SQIVND (reference sequence). V lost 7 bases, J lost 5 bases, and 18 bases lay in between.

A note on this clone: The CDR3 end falls 3 residues outside the read, so it is completed with the germline J gene. This chain links TRBV5-1 with TRBJ1-5, with D perhaps matching TRBD1 (5 bases). The V gene's germline CDR1 is SGHRS and CDR2 YFSETQ. The CDR3 has 15 residues. The germline V and J ends were trimmed by 4 bases and 0 bases, with 11 bases remaining between them. The CDR3 reads CASSPAGYSNQPQHF. The DNA read from the CDR3 is TGCGCCAGCAGCCCAGCAGGGTATAGCAATCAGCCC.

Notes on this clone: Read coverage stops 3 residues before the CDR3 terminus; the germline J gene supplies the remainder. The genes are TRBV2 and TRBJ2-5, with D perhaps matching TRBD2 (6 bases). Germline V gives CDR1 SNHLY, CDR2 FYNNEI. With 6 bases removed from V and 5 bases from J, the gap between germline ends came to 13 bases. This CDR3 spans 13 amino acids. CDR3 bases read: TGTGCCAGCAGGGAGGGGAGCCGGGAGACC. This gives the protein CASREGSRET. The CDR3 as a whole reads CASREGSRETQYF.

About this clone: Germline and junction disagree at one end, which may indicate a read error. The read is 3 residues too short to cover the CDR3 end, so that end is filled in from the germline J gene. V gene TRBV7-7 combines with J gene TRBJ2-1; tentatively, D is TRBD1 (5 bases). Germline V lookup: CDR1 SSHAT, CDR2 FNYEAQ (reference sequence). The CDR3 totals 15 residues. CDR3 in amino acids: CASSPPGSGYNEQFF. Incomplete CDR3 DNA: TGTGCTAGCAGCCCCCCAGGCTCAGGGTACAATGAG.

Comments on this clone: The read finishes 3 residues shy of the CDR3 end, and the germline J gene is used to complete it. The gene calls are TRBV6-1 and TRBJ2-5; 11 bases line up with TRBD2. The CDR3 covers 14 residues. Germline assignment: CDR1 MNHNS and CDR2 SASEGT. Germline trimming cut 3 bases from V and 5 bases from J; bases unmatched to any gene: 2. The CDR3 spells CASSDTSGSETQYF. The covered CDR3 bases are TGTGCCAGCAGTGATACTAGCGGGAGCGAGACC.

Points on this clone: The CDR3 is cut off 3 residues early in the read; its end comes from the germline J gene. The chain uses TRBV5-5 and TRBJ1-1, with 10 bases aligning to TRBD1. The CDR3 contains 15 residues. Per the germline V gene, CDR1 is SGHKS and CDR2 is YYEKEE (reference sequence). V was clipped by 3 bases and J by 0 bases; unmatched bases: 2. The CDR3 bases that were read are TGTGCCAGCAGCTCGGGACAGGGGTTGAACACTGAA. It yields the protein CASSSGQGLNTE. In full, the CDR3 reads CASSSGQGLNTEAFF.

Note on this clone: The observed sequence ends 3 residues before the CDR3 terminus, with the missing tail filled in from the germline J gene. The rearrangement joins TRBV30 to TRBJ2-7; D may be TRBD1 (6 bases). The CDR3 spans 14 residues. Germline values: CDR1 GTSNPN, CDR2 SVGIG (reference sequence). V lost 3 bases, J lost 1 base, and 13 bases lay in between. Here the CDR3 reads CAWRSQGRSYEQYF. Partial CDR3 DNA: TGTGCCTGGAGAAGTCAGGGGAGATCCTACGAG.